Described below is a single T cell receptor (beta chain) sequence and its context. Its cognate antigen has yet to be identified. Base qualities are not provided; no much larger clone lies one nucleotide away. In light of the paper, this sample's treatment or condition label describes: preoperative locoregional IRX-2 cytokine immunotherapy. The samples were obtained from a phase Ib study that tested preoperative, locoregional IRX-2 cytokine immunotherapy designed to prime immune responses. Donors were patients with early-stage breast cancer who received IRX-2 before surgery. The data originate from a study of preoperative IRX-2 immunotherapy in early breast cancer (dated by TCRdb to about 2019). The V and J ends are trimmed by 6 bases and 3 bases, leaving 8 bases between them. The CDR3 measures 12 amino acids from cysteine to phenylalanine. The DNA shown is the 36-base CDR3, in frame from base 1. CDR1 and CDR2 (MDHEN, SYDVKM) derive from the germline V gene.

Library construction relied on the immunoSEQ multiplex PCR assay. Here the immuneACCESS table is served through TCRdb, limited to in-frame sequences with V and J called. Missing clones are a known gap in these copies; in checked studies unresolved V genes cover under half, and the rest lacks a known reason. The sample profile shows 90,000 to 100,000 clones; 86% of them were found once. Around 2.1% of the sample goes to the ten largest clones. The TCR sequence derives from a human donor with breast cancer. In this chain, TRBV28 is recombined with TRBJ1-2; the D gene lacks a confident call. The material sequenced was tumor tissue, taken after IRX-2 immunotherapy. The nucleotides are TGTGCCAGCAGGTCGGTTGACTATGGCTACACCTTC. This translates into CASRSVDYGYTF.